What follows is one T cell receptor beta chain and its context. Its antigen is as yet unknown. CDR1 and CDR2 (germline): SGHVS, FNYEAQ. The CDR3 consists of 14 residues. V lost 6 bases and J lost 10, with 21 bases in between. There were TCR beta CDR3 regions amplified from RNA transcripts. HTBI primers were the set used in a first-round RT-PCR of the TCR CDR3. Using its own MiXCR run on the multiplex PCR reads, TCRdb lists one record per CDR3 protein. The top ten clones hold 7% to 10% of a sample with roughly 800,000 distinct CDR3 sequences, over 35% of them seen once. The data stem from a study of T cells in Graves' hyperthyroidism and ophthalmopathy. Study results and limitations: In blood, most of the thyroid clonotypes expanded above 0.001 were also present. Ophthalmopathy stood apart from stable hyperthyroidism in a 13 V-J model. The model's output predicted ophthalmopathy at a median of approximately 6.5 months prior to onset.

This chain links TRBV7-6 with TRBJ1-1, with D maybe TRBD1 (6 bases). The receptor was derived from a young man with Graves' hyperthyroidism. The sequencing sample was made of blood. DNA for the CDR3: TGTGCCAGCAGTCCCCGAACCGACAGGCGGGGAGCTTTCTTT. Protein: CASSPRTDRRGAFF.